This paragraph covers one TCR beta chain sequence. Its antigen is currently not known. No much larger clone exists at a distance of one base, and base qualities are not known. This entry comes from a study of Ad26.COV2.S vaccination and SARS-CoV-2 variants (dated by TCRdb to 2020 to 2022). Study-wide context: Vaccine-arm donors came from COV1001, a multicentre, randomized, double-blind, placebo-controlled phase I-IIa trial of Ad26.COV2.S in healthy adults. The TCR-sequenced set comprised approximately 32 samples: some 20 Ad26.COV2.S vaccine recipients, 5 placebo recipients and 8 SARS-CoV-2 convalescent individuals. Trial participants were randomized into five groups of five: low-dose or high-dose Ad26.COV2.S given once or twice, or placebo on both occasions. Blinding of investigators to trial group allocation was maintained during experiments and outcome assessment. Dosing of Ad26.COV2.S was intramuscular, at either 5x10^10 or 1x10^11 viral particles, delivered as one shot or as two shots spaced 56 days apart. TCRbeta repertoire sequencing served as the tool for gauging how specific and how broad the SARS-CoV-2-reactive T cell receptors were following Ad26.COV2.S vaccination. General conclusions and limits of the study: According to the authors, total T cell responses may have been underestimated by the TCR breadth and depth analyses. The study was not powered for comparison of responses between vaccine doses or regimens. Spike-specific TCR breadth was higher in Ad26.COV2.S recipients than in placebo recipients (P = 0.0014). Substantial breadth of spike-specific CD8+ and CD4+ T cell responses was reported after vaccination. Vaccine and placebo recipients had comparable non-spike TCR breadth, which fits with the vaccine containing only spike.

In the paper's terms, the treatment or condition label means: over 15 received Ad26.COV2.S at low or high dose, single or two shots; a few received placebo; per-sample allocation not given. Repertoires of vaccine and placebo recipients were sequenced from samples collected on day 63 after the first injection. In Cohort 1b, fewer than 30 adults aged 18-55 years were enrolled at a single site in Boston, USA, between 29 July and 7 August 2020. Ad26.COV2.S was a replication-incompetent adenovirus type 26 vector that expressed a prefusion-stabilized SARS-CoV-2 spike protein derived from the original Wuhan strain. The immunoSEQ Assay was used to sequence TCRbeta CDR3 regions. After extraction, genomic DNA underwent amplification by bias-controlled multiplex PCR, followed by high-throughput sequencing. Per the source publication's procedure: To quantify the absolute abundance of each unique TCRbeta CDR3 region, sequences were collapsed and filtered. T cell fraction was estimated by normalizing TCRbeta template counts to usable DNA, with usable DNA measured through amplification of reference genes found in all nucleated cells. Repertoire TCRs were annotated as SARS-CoV-2-specific when V gene, CDR3 amino acid sequence and J gene were exactly matched to a known reactive TCR set. The reference SARS-CoV-2 TCR set came from MIRA and was filtered for enrichment in COVID-19-positive ImmuneCODE repertoires, removing public or cross-reactive TCRs. Using the MIRA antigens, annotated TCRs were further analysed by specific ORF or by position within an ORF. Depth was the summed frequency of annotated unique rearrangements, while breadth was defined as annotated unique rearrangements over total unique productive rearrangements. Two-sided Wilcoxon rank-sum tests were used to compare TCR breadth between groups. Entries here come from immuneACCESS through TCRdb and include only in-frame sequences with V and J called. Some clones fail to appear in such tables; in the studies checked, an unresolved V gene covers under half of the shortfall, and the cause of the remainder is unknown. That table supplies the V and J calls and clone size; D and trimming were determined from the DNA. The sample contains roughly 700,000 clones, approximately 88% of them found a single time. Nearly 1.5% of the sample is taken by the ten largest.

V is pruned by 1 base and J by 0 bases, leaving 10 bases of the junction without a gene match. CDR1 LNHDA and CDR2 SQIVND were looked up in the germline V gene (reference sequence). The CDR3, from cysteine to phenylalanine, totals 18 residues. The retained sequence is limited to the CDR3, 54 bases, with the frame set at the first base. The sequences come from peripheral blood, collected in a trial of Ad26.COV2.S vaccine versus placebo. The source of this sequence is a person between 18 and 60 years old who received the Ad26.COV2.S COVID-19 vaccine or a placebo. The chain is made from TRBV19 and TRBJ1-1; TRBD1 lines up with 8 middle nucleotides. The CDR3 sequence is CASSIGRTGTLMNTEAFF. The DNA reads TGTGCCAGTAGTATAGGACGGACAGGGACTCTTATGAACACTGAAGCTTTCTTT.